This entry concerns a single T cell receptor (beta chain). The data derive from a study of CD4 T cells in relation to SARS-CoV-2 and coronaviruses. On the study more broadly: Convalescent patients were fewer than ten males and 4 females; two were Hispanic.

Repertoires were generated with immunoSEQ multiplex PCR, while TCRdb's copy carries only in-frame clones and drops some. This table holds 50,000 to 65,000 clones, approximately 90% found once. Looked up from germline, CDR1 is MDHEN and CDR2 is SYDVKM. The V end was cut by 7 bases, the J end by 2 bases, with 12 bases between. The CDR3 runs to 13 residues. The chain has TRBV28 and TRBJ2-7; D is tentatively TRBD1 or TRBD2 (5 bases each). This receptor was taken from an adult with COVID-19. Input material: naive CD4+ T cells from PBMCs. The subset here: naive CD4+ T cells isolated by negative enrichment. The CDR3 protein is CASTIPGPYEQYF. CDR3 DNA sequence: TGTGCCAGCACTATACCGGGACCCTACGAGCAGTACTTC.